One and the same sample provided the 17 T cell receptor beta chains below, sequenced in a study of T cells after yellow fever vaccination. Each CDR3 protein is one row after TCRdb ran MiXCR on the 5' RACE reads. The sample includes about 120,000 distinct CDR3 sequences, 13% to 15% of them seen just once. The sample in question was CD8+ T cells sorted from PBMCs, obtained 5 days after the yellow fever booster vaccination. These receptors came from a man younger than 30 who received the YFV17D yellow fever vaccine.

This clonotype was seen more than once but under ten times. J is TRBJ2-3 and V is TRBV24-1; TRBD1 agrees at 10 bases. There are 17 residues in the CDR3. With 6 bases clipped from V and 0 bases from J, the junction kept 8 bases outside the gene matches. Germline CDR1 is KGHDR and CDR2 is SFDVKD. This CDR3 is CATSNWDRGTSTDTQYF. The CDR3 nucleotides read TGTGCCACCAGTAATTGGGACAGGGGAACGAGCACAGATACGCAGTATTTT.

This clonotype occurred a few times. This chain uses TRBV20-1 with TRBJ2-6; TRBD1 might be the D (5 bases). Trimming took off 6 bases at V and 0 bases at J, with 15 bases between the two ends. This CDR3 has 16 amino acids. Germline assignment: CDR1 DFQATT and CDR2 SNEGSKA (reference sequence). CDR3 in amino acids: CSASRTGISGANVLTF. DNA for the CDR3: TGCAGTGCCAGCCGAACAGGTATCTCTGGGGCCAACGTCCTGACTTTC.

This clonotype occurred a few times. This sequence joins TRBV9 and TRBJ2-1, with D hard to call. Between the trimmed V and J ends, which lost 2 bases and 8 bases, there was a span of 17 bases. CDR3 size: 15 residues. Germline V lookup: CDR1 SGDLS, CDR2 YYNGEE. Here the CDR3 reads CASSVSSVTLHEQFF. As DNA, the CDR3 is TGTGCCAGCAGCGTTAGCAGCGTTACTCTCCATGAGCAGTTCTTC. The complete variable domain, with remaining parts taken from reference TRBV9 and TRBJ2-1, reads DSGVTQTPKHLITATGQRVTLRCSPRSGDLSVYWYQQSLDQGLQFLIQYYNGEERAKGNILERFSAQQFPDLHSELNLSSLELGDSALYFCASSVSSVTLHEQFFGPGTRLTVL.

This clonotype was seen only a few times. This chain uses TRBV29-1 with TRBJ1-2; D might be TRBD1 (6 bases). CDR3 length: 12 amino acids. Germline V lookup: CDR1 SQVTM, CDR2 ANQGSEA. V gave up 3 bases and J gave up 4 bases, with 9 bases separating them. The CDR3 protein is CSVEAGVYGYTF. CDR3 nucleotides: TGCAGCGTTGAGGCAGGGGTCTATGGCTACACCTTC.

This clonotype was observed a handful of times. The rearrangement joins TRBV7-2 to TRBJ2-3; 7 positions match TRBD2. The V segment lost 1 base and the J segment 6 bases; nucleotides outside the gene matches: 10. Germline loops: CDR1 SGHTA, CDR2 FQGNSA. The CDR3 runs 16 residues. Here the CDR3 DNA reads TGTGCCAGCAGCTTAGTGGGGGGGTCAACGGCGGATACGCAGTATTTT. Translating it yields CASSLVGGSTADTQYF.

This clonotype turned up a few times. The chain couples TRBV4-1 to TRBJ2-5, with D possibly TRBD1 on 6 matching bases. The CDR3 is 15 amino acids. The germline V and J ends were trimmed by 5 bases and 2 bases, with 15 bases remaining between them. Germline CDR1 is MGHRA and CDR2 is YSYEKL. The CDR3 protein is CASSADSRMQETQYF. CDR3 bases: TGCGCCAGCAGCGCGGACAGCAGGATGCAAGAGACCCAGTACTTC.

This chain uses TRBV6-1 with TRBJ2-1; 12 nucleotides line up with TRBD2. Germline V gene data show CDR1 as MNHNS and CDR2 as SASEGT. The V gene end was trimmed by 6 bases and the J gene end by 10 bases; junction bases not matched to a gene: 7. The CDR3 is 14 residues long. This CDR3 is CASRTSGGSWEQFF. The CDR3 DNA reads TGTGCCAGCAGGACTAGCGGGGGATCCTGGGAGCAGTTCTTC.

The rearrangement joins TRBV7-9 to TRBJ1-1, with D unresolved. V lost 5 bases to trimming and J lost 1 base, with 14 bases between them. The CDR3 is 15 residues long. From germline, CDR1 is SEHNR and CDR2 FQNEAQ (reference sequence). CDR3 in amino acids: CASSPPSPKNTEAFF. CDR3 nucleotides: TGTGCCAGCAGCCCGCCTTCCCCCAAGAACACTGAAGCTTTCTTT.

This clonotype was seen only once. For the CDR3, the DNA is TGTGCCATCAGTGAATACCGACAGTACACTGAAGCTTTCTTT. It specifies CAISEYRQYTEAFF. This rearrangement joins TRBV10-3 to TRBJ1-1; D is possibly TRBD1 (5 bases). CDR1 is ENHRY and CDR2 is SYGVKD in the germline V gene. The length of the CDR3 is 14 residues. V lost 3 bases to trimming and J lost 3 bases, with 11 bases between them.

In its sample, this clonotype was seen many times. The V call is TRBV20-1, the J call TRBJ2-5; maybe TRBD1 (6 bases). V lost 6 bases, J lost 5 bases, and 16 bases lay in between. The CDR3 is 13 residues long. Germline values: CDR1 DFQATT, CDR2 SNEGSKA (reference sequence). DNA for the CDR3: TGCAGTGCGGGGGCTAGTGGGGCCGAGACCCAGTACTTC. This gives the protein CSAGASGAETQYF.

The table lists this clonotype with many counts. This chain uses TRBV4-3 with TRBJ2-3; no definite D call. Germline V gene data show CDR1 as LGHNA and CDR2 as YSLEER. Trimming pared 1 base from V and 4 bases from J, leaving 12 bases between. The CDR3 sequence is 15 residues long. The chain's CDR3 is CASSQVWDGADTQYF. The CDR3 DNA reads TGCGCCAGCAGCCAAGTCTGGGATGGAGCAGATACGCAGTATTTT.

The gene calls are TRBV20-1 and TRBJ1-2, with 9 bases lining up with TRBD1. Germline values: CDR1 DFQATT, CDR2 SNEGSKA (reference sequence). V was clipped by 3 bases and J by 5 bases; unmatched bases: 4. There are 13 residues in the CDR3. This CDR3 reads CSARPTGGYGYTF. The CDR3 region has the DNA TGCAGTGCTAGGCCGACAGGGGGGTATGGCTACACCTTC.

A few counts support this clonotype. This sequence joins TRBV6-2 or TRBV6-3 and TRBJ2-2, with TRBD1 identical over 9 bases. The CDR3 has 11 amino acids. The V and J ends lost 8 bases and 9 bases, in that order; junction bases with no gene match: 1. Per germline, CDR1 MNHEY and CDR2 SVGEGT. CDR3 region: CASGQGRELFF. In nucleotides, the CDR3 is TGTGCCAGCGGACAGGGGAGGGAGCTGTTTTTT.

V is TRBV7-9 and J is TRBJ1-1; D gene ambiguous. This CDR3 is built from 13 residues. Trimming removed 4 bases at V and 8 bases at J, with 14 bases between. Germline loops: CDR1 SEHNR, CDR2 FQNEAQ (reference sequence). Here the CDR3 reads CASSSFVYKEAFF. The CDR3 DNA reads TGTGCCAGCAGCTCCTTCGTTTATAAGGAAGCTTTCTTT.

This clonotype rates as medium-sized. In nucleotides, the CDR3 is TGTGCCAGCAGCTGGTACAGGGGATCTGAAGCTTTCTTT. This translates into CASSWYRGSEAFF. This chain links TRBV7-3 with TRBJ1-1; the match to TRBD1 covers 7 bases. The CDR3 has 13 residues. Per the germline V gene, CDR1 is SGHTA and CDR2 is FQGTGA. The V and J ends lost 4 bases and 6 bases, in that order; junction bases with no gene match: 5.

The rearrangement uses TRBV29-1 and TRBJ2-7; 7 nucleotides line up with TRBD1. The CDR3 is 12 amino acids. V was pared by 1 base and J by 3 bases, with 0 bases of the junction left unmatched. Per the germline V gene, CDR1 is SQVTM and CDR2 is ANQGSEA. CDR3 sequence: CSVEAGGYEQYF. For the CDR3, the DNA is TGCAGCGTTGAAGCAGGGGGCTACGAGCAGTACTTC.

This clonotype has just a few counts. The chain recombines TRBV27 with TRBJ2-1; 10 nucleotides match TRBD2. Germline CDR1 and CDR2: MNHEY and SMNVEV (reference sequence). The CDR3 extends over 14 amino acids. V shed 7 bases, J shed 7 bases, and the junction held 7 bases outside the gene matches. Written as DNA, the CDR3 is TGTGCCAGCACCACTAGCGGGATCCGAAATGAGCAGTTCTTC. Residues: CASTTSGIRNEQFF.